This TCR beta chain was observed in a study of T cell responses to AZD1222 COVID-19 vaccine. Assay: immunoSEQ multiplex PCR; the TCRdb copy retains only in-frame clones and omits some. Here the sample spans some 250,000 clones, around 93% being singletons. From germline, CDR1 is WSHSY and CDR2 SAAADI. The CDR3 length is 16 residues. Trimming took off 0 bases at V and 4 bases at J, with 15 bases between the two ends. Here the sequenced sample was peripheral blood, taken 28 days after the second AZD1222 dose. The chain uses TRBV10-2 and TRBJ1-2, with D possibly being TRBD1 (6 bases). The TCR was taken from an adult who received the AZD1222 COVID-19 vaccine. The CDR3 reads CASSESWGGGIYGYTF. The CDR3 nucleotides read TGCGCCAGCAGTGAGTCTTGGGGGGGCGGAATCTATGGCTACACCTTC.